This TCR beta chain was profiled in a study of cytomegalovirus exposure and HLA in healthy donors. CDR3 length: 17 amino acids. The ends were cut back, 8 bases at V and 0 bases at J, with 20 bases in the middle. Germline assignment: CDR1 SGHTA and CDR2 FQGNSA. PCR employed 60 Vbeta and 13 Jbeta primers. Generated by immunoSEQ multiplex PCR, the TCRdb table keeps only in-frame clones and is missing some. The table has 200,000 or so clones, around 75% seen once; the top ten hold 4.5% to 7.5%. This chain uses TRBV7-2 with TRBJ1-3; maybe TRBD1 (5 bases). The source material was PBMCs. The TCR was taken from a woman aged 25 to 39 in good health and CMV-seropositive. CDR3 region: CASYQEGQVDSGNTIYF. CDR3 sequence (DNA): TGTGCCAGCTATCAGGAGGGGCAGGTCGACTCTGGAAACACCATATATTTT.